These 28 T cell receptor beta chains came from one sample sequenced in a study of blood T cell repertoires in COVID-19. Profiling relied on immunoSEQ multiplex PCR, and the TCRdb table lists in-frame clones only, not all of them. The profile covers 450,000 or so clones, with 75% to 90% appearing a single time and around 0.95% taken by the ten largest. The source material was peripheral blood. These receptors all stem from a young man with COVID-19, enrolled during active disease.

The rearrangement uses TRBV19 and TRBJ2-2, with a possible D match to TRBD2 (6 bases). Per germline, CDR1 LNHDA and CDR2 SQIVND (reference sequence). The V gene lost 1 base and the J gene lost 4 bases, with 13 bases spanning the gap. This CDR3 comprises 16 residues. The CDR3 loop reads CASSIAGRRITGELFF. The CDR3 DNA follows: TGTGCCAGTAGTATAGCGGGGAGGAGGATCACCGGGGAGCTGTTTTTT.

The gene calls are TRBV5-1 and TRBJ2-7; the match to TRBD2 covers 13 bases. Germline lookup yields CDR1 SGHRS and CDR2 YFSETQ. V was pared by 0 bases and J by 6 bases, with 6 bases of the junction left unmatched. The CDR3 has 16 residues. CDR3 residues: CASSLGGTSGDVEQYF. The CDR3 nucleotides are TGCGCCAGCAGCTTGGGTGGGACTAGCGGGGATGTCGAGCAGTACTTC.

The chain uses TRBV5-6 and TRBJ1-1, with D uncertain. With 1 base removed from V and 3 bases from J, the gap between germline ends came to 10 bases. The CDR3 is 14 residues long. Germline values: CDR1 SGHDT, CDR2 YYEEEE. Written as DNA, the CDR3 is TGTGCCAGCAGCTTGAATGGGGAGTACACTGAAGCTTTCTTT. The encoded protein is CASSLNGEYTEAFF.

This clone showed up just a few times. The chain has TRBV18 and TRBJ2-2; D perhaps matches TRBD1 (6 bases). The CDR3 covers 13 residues. Per the germline V gene, CDR1 is KGHSH and CDR2 is LQKENI. V lost 9 bases and J lost 4, with 12 bases in between. This chain's CDR3 is CASRQVGTGELFF. CDR3 in DNA: TGTGCCAGTCGACAGGTTGGCACCGGGGAGCTGTTTTTT.

For this clone: This may stem from a read error, because a much larger clone lies one nucleotide away. The chain employs TRBV7-6 and TRBJ2-2; perhaps TRBD2 as D (6 bases). V shed 1 base and J shed 0 bases, with 6 bases lying between them. This CDR3 region has 15 residues. CDR1 and CDR2 from the germline V gene are SGHVS and FNYEAQ. The CDR3 DNA sequence: TGTGCCAGCAGCTTAGGCGGGGCGAACACCGGGGAGCTGTTTTTT. Protein: CASSLGGANTGELFF.

This sequence joins TRBV7-8 and TRBJ2-1; 11 bases are a match to TRBD2. The trim removed 5 bases at V and 6 bases at J, leaving 6 bases unmatched. The CDR3 totals 15 residues. Germline CDR1 reads SGHVS; CDR2 reads FQNEAQ. The CDR3 loop is CASSPLAGGTNEQFF. The CDR3 DNA sequence: TGTGCCAGCAGCCCCCTAGCGGGAGGAACCAATGAGCAGTTCTTC. Full variable domain (remainder filled in from reference TRBV7-8 and TRBJ2-1): GAGVSQSPRYKVAKRGQDVALRCDPISGHVSLFWYQQALGQGPEFLTYFQNEAQLDKSGLPSDRFFAERPEGSVSTLKIQRTQQEDSAVYLCASSPLAGGTNEQFFGPGTRLTVL.

By its share, this clone is medium-sized. This chain connects TRBV6-1 to TRBJ2-1, with D possibly being TRBD2 (5 bases). The V gene's germline CDR1 is MNHNS and CDR2 SASEGT. V dropped 1 base and J dropped 5 bases, with 15 bases sitting between them. There are 16 residues in the CDR3. As DNA, the CDR3 is TGTGCCAGCAGTGAAGTCGGAATAGCGCTAGACAATGAGCAGTTCTTC. Translated, it gives CASSEVGIALDNEQFF.

This chain uses TRBV6-6 with TRBJ2-1, with 10 bases aligning to TRBD2. V was pared by 0 bases and J by 4 bases, with 3 bases of the junction left unmatched. This CDR3 has 16 residues. Germline CDR1 reads MNHNY; CDR2 reads SVGAGI (reference sequence). CDR3 sequence reads: CASSYSRGLAYNEQFF. CDR3 in DNA: TGTGCCAGCAGTTACTCGAGGGGACTAGCGTACAATGAGCAGTTCTTC.

The V call is TRBV7-6, the J call TRBJ2-2, with 9 bases identical to TRBD1. The CDR3 totals 17 residues. The V segment lost 5 bases and the J segment 8 bases; nucleotides outside the gene matches: 15. The germline V gene has CDR1 SGHVS and CDR2 FNYEAQ. This CDR3 reads CASSLPPGQGTSGELFF. The CDR3, as DNA: TGTGCCAGCAGCCTACCGCCGGGACAGGGAACGTCGGGGGAGCTGTTTTTT.

CDR3 in amino acids: CASGATGNTEAFF. The CDR3 DNA follows: TGTGCCAGCGGAGCGACAGGGAACACTGAAGCTTTCTTT. The V gene is TRBV6-5, the J gene TRBJ1-1; weak D call: TRBD1 (6 bases). Trimming took off 8 bases at V and 1 base at J, with 11 bases between the two ends. Per the germline V gene, CDR1 is MNHEY and CDR2 is SVGAGI. The CDR3 consists of 13 residues.

The rearrangement joins TRBV6-5 to TRBJ1-6; 7 bases align to TRBD1. This CDR3 has 14 residues. Germline CDR1 MNHEY, CDR2 SVGAGI. V trimming: 6 bases; J trimming: 4 bases; junction bases outside the gene matches: 3. The CDR3 reads CASRETGYNSPLHF. The CDR3 region has the DNA TGTGCCAGCAGGGAGACAGGGTATAATTCACCCCTCCACTTT.

This chain links TRBV25-1 with TRBJ1-2; TRBD1 agrees at 8 bases. Germline V gene data show CDR1 as MGHDK and CDR2 as SYGVNS. The V gene end was trimmed by 4 bases and the J gene end by 2 bases; junction bases not matched to a gene: 3. There are 14 residues in the CDR3. DNA of the CDR3: TGTGCCAGCAGTGCGCACAGGGGGAACTATGGCTACACCTTC. Translated, it gives CASSAHRGNYGYTF.

The rearrangement uses TRBV6-5 and TRBJ1-5; no reliable D call. V was shortened by 7 bases and J by 9 bases, with 16 bases between the two germline ends. The CDR3 length is 13 residues. Germline loops: CDR1 MNHEY, CDR2 SVGAGI. The CDR3 DNA follows: TGTGCCAGCACCTTTGGAGGGAGACGGCCCCAGCATTTT. As protein: CASTFGGRRPQHF.

The chain couples TRBV12-3 or TRBV12-4 to TRBJ1-4, with D tentatively TRBD1 (5 bases). The CDR3 length is 13 residues. Trimming removed 4 bases from V and 10 bases from J, with 13 bases in between. For the CDR3, the DNA is TGTGCCAGCAGTTCAGGGATCTGGGGAAAACTGTTTTTT. Protein: CASSSGIWGKLFF.

Comments on this clone: The identical CDR3 is also encoded by other nucleotide sequences in the sample. V gene TRBV6-5 combines with J gene TRBJ1-1, with D maybe TRBD1 (5 bases). Germline V lookup: CDR1 MNHEY, CDR2 SVGAGI. Trimming left V 0 bases short and J 7 bases short, with 6 bases between. This CDR3 region has 12 residues. The CDR3 loop is CASSYSGREAFF. In DNA form, the CDR3 reads TGTGCCAGCAGTTACTCGGGGCGTGAAGCTTTCTTT.

CDR3 sequence (DNA): TGTGCCAGCAGTCCCGACGGACAGGGGGGTGAAAAACTGTTTTTT. This translates into CASSPDGQGGEKLFF. The chain carries TRBV28 and TRBJ1-4; 10 bases line up with TRBD1. This CDR3 comprises 15 residues. Germline V gives CDR1 MDHEN, CDR2 SYDVKM. J was trimmed by 7 bases and V by 5 bases; bases with no gene match: 7. Complete variable domain (other parts from reference TRBV28 and TRBJ1-4): DVKVTQSSRYLVKRTGEKVFLECVQDMDHENMFWYRQDPGLGLRLIYFSYDVKMKEKGDIPEGYSVSREKKERFSLILESASTNQTSMYLCASSPDGQGGEKLFFGSGTQLSVL.

CDR3 nucleotide sequence: TGTGCTAGTGGTTTGGTCCGACAAGGAATACAGCCCCAGCATTTT. It yields the protein CASGLVRQGIQPQHF. V is TRBV12-5 and J is TRBJ1-5, with D unresolved. Per the germline V gene, CDR1 is LGHNT and CDR2 is FRNRAP. The V and J ends lost 0 bases and 7 bases respectively, with 13 bases between them. The CDR3 runs to 15 residues. Variable domain in full (rest from reference TRBV12-5 and TRBJ1-5): DARVTQTPRHKVTEMGQEVTMRCQPILGHNTVFWYRQTMMQGLELLAYFRNRAPLDDSGMPKDRFSAEMPDATLATLKIQPSEPRDSAVYFCASGLVRQGIQPQHFGDGTRLSIL.

The gene calls are TRBV7-8 and TRBJ1-1; perhaps TRBD1 as D (6 bases). This CDR3 has 14 amino acids. Trimming shortened V by 1 base and J by 1 base, and 7 bases separated the two germline ends. Germline loops: CDR1 SGHVS, CDR2 FQNEAQ. For the CDR3, the DNA is TGTGCCAGCAGCTTAGTACAGGGGAACACTGAAGCTTTCTTT. This gives the protein CASSLVQGNTEAFF.

The rearrangement uses TRBV24-1 and TRBJ2-3, with 9 bases lining up with TRBD1. The V and J ends lost 3 bases and 0 bases, in that order; junction bases with no gene match: 6. In germline, CDR1 is KGHDR, CDR2 SFDVKD. This CDR3 has 17 residues. Written as DNA, the CDR3 is TGTGCCACCAGTGATATACCCGGGACAGGGAGCACAGATACGCAGTATTTT. It translates to CATSDIPGTGSTDTQYF.

V usage is TRBV19 and J usage is TRBJ1-2; TRBD1 matches at 7 bases. The J segment lost 1 base and the V segment lost 11 bases, leaving 10 bases of the junction unmatched. Germline lookup yields CDR1 LNHDA and CDR2 SQIVND (reference sequence). The CDR3 runs 14 residues. CDR3 DNA sequence: TGTGCCGTGGGGGACAGAAGTTATAACTATGGCTACACCTTC. Protein sequence: CAVGDRSYNYGYTF.

The chain carries TRBV5-4 and TRBJ1-1; no definite D call. This CDR3 contains 15 residues. Germline V lookup: CDR1 SGHNT, CDR2 YYREEE (reference sequence). Trimming removed 0 bases at V and 3 bases at J, with 12 bases between. The CDR3 spells CASSLGPGVYTEAFF. CDR3 in DNA: TGTGCCAGCAGCTTGGGGCCAGGCGTTTACACTGAAGCTTTCTTT.

The chain links TRBV5-1 to TRBJ2-1, with 9 bases lining up with TRBD2. The ends lost 1 base at V and 5 bases at J; junction bases unmatched: 4. The CDR3 loop spans 15 amino acids. Per the germline V gene, CDR1 is SGHRS and CDR2 is YFSETQ. This CDR3 is CASSLWSSGNNEQFF. The DNA for the CDR3 is TGCGCCAGCAGCTTGTGGTCTAGCGGGAACAATGAGCAGTTCTTC.

This chain joins TRBV11-2 and TRBJ2-3; D ambiguous. Germline-derived CDR1 and CDR2 are SGHAT and FQNNGV. This CDR3 comprises 16 residues. V shed 1 base and J shed 4 bases, with 15 bases lying between them. The CDR3, as DNA: TGTGCCAGCAGCTTAGGGGCAGCCCTTGGTGCAGATACGCAGTATTTT. Protein: CASSLGAALGADTQYF.

The rearrangement links TRBV9 to TRBJ2-3; 7 bases are a match to TRBD2. Germline V gene sequence: CDR1 SGDLS, CDR2 YYNGEE. This CDR3 region has 15 residues. J lost 0 bases, V lost 4 bases, and 5 bases had no gene match. CDR3 sequence: CASSLNSGSTDTQYF. CDR3 nucleotides: TGTGCCAGCAGCCTAAATAGCGGGAGCACAGATACGCAGTATTTT.

J is TRBJ2-7 and V is TRBV6-1; D call uncertain. With 2 bases removed from V and 3 bases from J, the gap between germline ends came to 11 bases. CDR1 and CDR2 from the germline V gene are MNHNS and SASEGT. CDR3 size: 14 residues. The CDR3 sequence is CASSEWAESYEQYF. DNA of the CDR3: TGTGCCAGCAGTGAATGGGCAGAGAGCTACGAGCAGTACTTC.

This chain uses TRBV7-6 with TRBJ2-3; TRBD2 matches 10 bases. V was clipped by 4 bases and J by 1 base; unmatched bases: 5. The CDR3 has 16 residues. Germline V gene lookup returns CDR1 SGHVS and CDR2 FNYEAQ. CDR3 DNA sequence: TGTGCCAGCAGCTCCCTAGCGGGAGCGGGCACAGATACGCAGTATTTT. Translated, it gives CASSSLAGAGTDTQYF.

V gene TRBV15 combines with J gene TRBJ2-7; D call uncertain. CDR1 is LNHNV and CDR2 is YYDKDF in the germline V gene (reference sequence). Trimming stripped 6 bases from V and 2 bases from J, with 14 bases between. The CDR3 covers 14 residues. The CDR3 sequence: CATSIGHAAYEQYF. The CDR3 coding sequence is TGTGCCACCAGTATTGGGCACGCAGCCTACGAGCAGTACTTC.

The chain couples TRBV7-2 to TRBJ1-3, with D maybe TRBD1 (6 bases). The CDR3 consists of 14 residues. The ends were cut back, 5 bases at V and 2 bases at J, with 10 bases in the middle. Germline values: CDR1 SGHTA, CDR2 FQGNSA. In DNA, the CDR3 is TGTGCCAGCAGCAGGCGGGGGCCTGGAAACACCATATATTTT. It translates to CASSRRGPGNTIYF.